Below, one T cell receptor beta chain is given with its context. Its target is not known. The record originates from a study of yellow fever vaccine responses in identical twins. Overall study results and limits: Twins' T cell vaccine responses reportedly looked partly convergent, partly personalized.

TCRdb used MiXCR to reprocess the RT-PCR reads, holding one entry per CDR3 protein. Seen here are 5,500 to 8,000 distinct CDR3 sequences, more than 70% observed once, and the top ten hold about 1.1%. Sequenced material: T cells from blood (PBMCs), unsorted or a sorted subset (not recorded which), taken before or after yellow fever vaccination (not recorded which). The origin of this receptor is a woman younger than 30 who received the yellow fever vaccine.

This chain's CDR3 is CSVSTSGGAHNEQFF. In nucleotides, the CDR3 is TGCAGCGTTTCCACTAGCGGGGGAGCTCACAATGAGCAGTTCTTC. V is TRBV29-1 and J is TRBJ2-1; TRBD2 matches at 11 bases. CDR3 size: 15 residues. V lost 5 bases and J lost 5; bases outside the gene matches: 8. CDR1 is SQVTM, CDR2 ANQGSEA, per germline.